This TCR beta chain was sequenced during a study of T cell responses to AZD1222 COVID-19 vaccine. Study-wide results and caveats: Spike-specific TCR depth and breadth grew after two AZD1222 doses.

The CDR3 is made up of 10 amino acids. Sequenced by immunoSEQ multiplex PCR; TCRdb stores in-frame clones only, minus some. The sample yields about 93,000 clones, about nine tenths seen once. As regards this clone: As yet, its antigen is unknown.

The clonotype was recovered from an adult in good health. The V call is TRBV21-1, the J call TRBJ1-1. TRBV21-1 is a pseudogene locus. Sample: peripheral blood, taken on day 0 of MenACWY control vaccination. The CDR3 region is CASSPTEAFF. CDR3 in DNA: TGTGCCAGCAGCCCGACTGAAGCTTTCTTT.